This T cell receptor (beta chain) was identified in a study of cytomegalovirus exposure and HLA in healthy donors. Points from the study as a whole: Near-uniform donor sequencing depth was presumed by presence/absence analyses.

Germline V gives CDR1 WSHSY, CDR2 SAAADI. V was shortened by 2 bases and J by 8 bases, with 7 bases between the two germline ends. This CDR3 is built from 13 residues. The PCR contained 60 Vbeta and 13 Jbeta primers. Sequencing used immunoSEQ multiplex PCR; TCRdb keeps in-frame clones, though not all of them. This sample has fewer than 150,000 clones, with approximately 80% found just once. As for this clone: Its antigen is not known.

This receptor was obtained from a woman between 40 and 50 years old in good health and CMV-seropositive. The chain has TRBV10-2 and TRBJ1-6; D uncertain. Sequencing was carried out using PBMCs. The DNA for the CDR3 is TGCGCCAGCAGTGAGGTTTCCTATTCACCCCTCCACTTT. Translating gives CASSEVSYSPLHF.